The 16 T cell receptor beta chains below come from one sample, sequenced in a study of blood T cell repertoires in COVID-19. The protocol was immunoSEQ multiplex PCR, while the TCRdb copy is restricted to in-frame clones and leaves out a portion. This table has some 150,000 clones, roughly 79% appearing once. Material for sequencing was peripheral blood. Receptors were obtained from a human donor with acute or convalescent COVID-19. The donor label of this sample is uncertain.

The chain carries TRBV6-5 and TRBJ1-1; no definite D call. The CDR3 length is 14 residues. V was cut by 5 bases and J by 4 bases, with 14 bases left in between. Germline CDR1 reads MNHEY; CDR2 reads SVGAGI. The CDR3 DNA sequence: TGTGCCAGCAGTCCCCGAGAGGATGGCACTGAAGCTTTCTTT. Translation gives CASSPREDGTEAFF.

This chain links TRBV5-6 with TRBJ1-5, with D maybe TRBD1 (5 bases). CDR1 is SGHDT and CDR2 is YYEEEE in the germline V gene. There are 14 residues in the CDR3. Deletions cut 3 bases from V and 1 base from J, with 8 bases between. Here the CDR3 DNA reads TGTGCCAGCAGCTACAGGATGAGCAATCAGCCCCAGCATTTT. Residues: CASSYRMSNQPQHF.

In this sample, this clone turned up many times. The same CDR3 is also encoded by other DNA sequences in this sample. V usage is TRBV5-1 and J usage is TRBJ1-1, with 7 nucleotides matching TRBD1. V lost 2 bases and J lost 4; bases outside the gene matches: 5. This CDR3 is 14 amino acids long. Looked up from germline, CDR1 is SGHRS and CDR2 is YFSETQ. The DNA of the CDR3 is TGCGCCAGCAGCTTAACAGGGGTGCGCACTGAAGCTTTCTTT. It specifies CASSLTGVRTEAFF.

Turning to this clone: The identical CDR3 is also encoded by other nucleotide sequences in the sample. The chain recombines TRBV25-1 with TRBJ1-6, with a tentative D call TRBD1 (5 bases). Germline CDR1 MGHDK, CDR2 SYGVNS. The V gene lost 3 bases and the J gene lost 9 bases, with 12 bases spanning the gap. CDR3 length: 14 residues. The CDR3 DNA reads TGTGCCAGCAGTGAGCGGGGAAGGGGTTCACCCCTCCACTTT. This encodes CASSERGRGSPLHF. Full variable domain (remainder filled in from reference TRBV25-1 and TRBJ1-6): EADIYQTPRYLVIGTGKKITLECSQTMGHDKMYWYQQDPGMELHLIHYSYGVNSTEKGDLSSESTVSRIRTEHFPLTLESARPSHTSQYLCASSERGRGSPLHFGNGTRLTVT.

The chain is built from TRBV11-2 and TRBJ1-1, with 7 bases that match TRBD1. The CDR3 has 14 amino acids. Germline assignment: CDR1 SGHAT and CDR2 FQNNGV. J was trimmed by 1 base and V by 5 bases; bases with no gene match: 4. DNA for the CDR3: TGTGCCAGCAGCAGAGGGGGCGCGAACACTGAAGCTTTCTTT. It codes for CASSRGGANTEAFF.

The genes are TRBV6-6 and TRBJ1-1; D is perhaps TRBD1 (6 bases). V was shortened by 6 bases and J by 1 base, with 6 bases between the two germline ends. This CDR3 has 12 residues. Germline loops: CDR1 MNHNY, CDR2 SVGAGI (reference sequence). CDR3 residues: CASRGGNTEAFF. CDR3 sequence (DNA): TGTGCCAGCAGAGGGGGGAACACTGAAGCTTTCTTT.

The chain uses TRBV10-3 and TRBJ2-7; 8 bases match TRBD2. This CDR3 spans 17 amino acids. V gave up 4 bases and J gave up 6 bases; unmatched junction bases: 17. The germline V gene has CDR1 ENHRY and CDR2 SYGVKD. This chain's CDR3 is CAISGPPGGVVGGEQYF. CDR3 DNA sequence: TGTGCCATCAGTGGACCCCCGGGAGGGGTGGTTGGGGGCGAGCAGTACTTC.

The chain joins TRBV9 to TRBJ1-2; D is possibly TRBD1 (6 bases). V lost 3 bases and J 8 bases, leaving 20 bases between the germline ends. The germline CDR1 and CDR2 sequences are SGDLS and YYNGEE. The CDR3 runs 15 residues. This chain's CDR3 is CASSASSEQGRGYTF. The CDR3 coding sequence is TGTGCCAGCAGCGCCTCCTCAGAGCAGGGGCGAGGCTACACCTTC.

This clone appeared a few times. This chain connects TRBV7-2 to TRBJ2-1; 13 positions match TRBD2. CDR1 and CDR2 (germline): SGHTA, FQGNSA. Losses at the gene ends were 5 bases for V and 10 bases for J; bases not matched to a gene: 11. CDR3 length equals 16 residues. The CDR3 is CASSPLPGLAGLEQFF. The CDR3, as DNA: TGTGCCAGCAGCCCCCTTCCGGGACTAGCGGGGCTCGAGCAGTTCTTC.

The genes are TRBV30 and TRBJ1-2; TRBD1 is a possible D gene (6 bases). The CDR3 is 12 amino acids. V lost 4 bases to trimming and J lost 7 bases, with 13 bases between them. Germline loops: CDR1 GTSNPN, CDR2 SVGIG (reference sequence). The CDR3 protein is CAWKQGPLGYTF. The CDR3 DNA follows: TGTGCCTGGAAACAGGGCCCCCTTGGCTACACCTTC.

The V gene is TRBV4-1, the J gene TRBJ2-1; no clear D gene. Germline V lookup: CDR1 MGHRA, CDR2 YSYEKL. This CDR3 is 14 amino acids long. V lost 1 base and J 0 bases, leaving 4 bases between the germline ends. As DNA, the CDR3 is TGCGCCAGCAGCCAAGGACTCTCCTACAATGAGCAGTTCTTC. Its translation is CASSQGLSYNEQFF.

The chain links TRBV9 to TRBJ1-1; TRBD1 matches 10 bases. In germline, CDR1 is SGDLS, CDR2 YYNGEE. The CDR3 contains 16 residues. After removal of 4 bases from V and 2 bases from J, the junction contained 8 bases not matched to a gene. CDR3 DNA: TGTGCCAGCAGCCCCCCGGGACAGGGGTATAACACTGAAGCTTTCTTT. Encoded protein: CASSPPGQGYNTEAFF.

The genes are TRBV3-1 (or the pseudogene TRBV3-2) and TRBJ1-6; D might be TRBD1 (5 bases). The CDR3 is 17 residues long. CDR1 LGHDT and CDR2 YNNKEL come from the germline V gene (reference sequence). The V end lost 1 base, the J end lost 4 bases, and 14 bases lay between the germline ends. In DNA form, the CDR3 reads TGTGCCAGCAGCCAAGGAAACCAACAGGCATATAATTCACCCCTCCACTTT. It specifies CASSQGNQQAYNSPLHF.

V and J are TRBV6-1 and TRBJ1-6; the D is unclear. This CDR3 is 16 amino acids long. Germline CDR1 is MNHNS and CDR2 is SASEGT. V lost 4 bases and J lost 3, with 13 bases in between. This CDR3 reads CASSVPRLNYNSPLHF. The CDR3 nucleotides read TGTGCCAGCAGTGTGCCCCGACTCAACTATAATTCACCCCTCCACTTT.

CDR3 residues: CASSEERDNQPQHF. The CDR3 coding sequence is TGCGCCAGCAGTGAGGAAAGAGACAATCAGCCCCAGCATTTT. This chain joins TRBV10-2 and TRBJ1-5, with D unresolved. V gave up 2 bases and J gave up 3 bases, with 8 bases separating them. This CDR3 is built from 14 residues. Germline V gene data show CDR1 as WSHSY and CDR2 as SAAADI.

The chain has TRBV7-9 and TRBJ1-2; no definite D call. Germline assignment: CDR1 SEHNR and CDR2 FQNEAQ (reference sequence). Between the trimmed V and J ends, which lost 3 bases and 4 bases, there was a span of 15 bases. CDR3 length: 15 amino acids. The CDR3 DNA reads TGTGCCAGCAGCTTGTTTGAGGGCTGGGCCTATGGCTACACCTTC. Its translation: CASSLFEGWAYGYTF.